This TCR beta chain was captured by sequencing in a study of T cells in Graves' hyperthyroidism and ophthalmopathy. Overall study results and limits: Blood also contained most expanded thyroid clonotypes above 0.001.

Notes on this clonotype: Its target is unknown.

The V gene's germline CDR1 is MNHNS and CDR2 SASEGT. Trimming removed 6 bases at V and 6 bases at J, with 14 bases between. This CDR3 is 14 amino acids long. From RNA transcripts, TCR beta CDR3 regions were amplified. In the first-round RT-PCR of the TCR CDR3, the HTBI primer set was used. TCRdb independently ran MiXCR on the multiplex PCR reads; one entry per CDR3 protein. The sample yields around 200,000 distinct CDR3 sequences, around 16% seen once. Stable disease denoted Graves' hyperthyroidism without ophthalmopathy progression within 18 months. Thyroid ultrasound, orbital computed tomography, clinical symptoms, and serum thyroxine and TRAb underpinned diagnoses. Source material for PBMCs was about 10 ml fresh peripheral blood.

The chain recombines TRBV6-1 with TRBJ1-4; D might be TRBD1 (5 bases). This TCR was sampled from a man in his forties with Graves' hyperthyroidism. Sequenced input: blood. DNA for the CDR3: TGTGCCAGCAGATCGGGGGAGATGGATGAAAAACTGTTTTTT. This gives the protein CASRSGEMDEKLFF.